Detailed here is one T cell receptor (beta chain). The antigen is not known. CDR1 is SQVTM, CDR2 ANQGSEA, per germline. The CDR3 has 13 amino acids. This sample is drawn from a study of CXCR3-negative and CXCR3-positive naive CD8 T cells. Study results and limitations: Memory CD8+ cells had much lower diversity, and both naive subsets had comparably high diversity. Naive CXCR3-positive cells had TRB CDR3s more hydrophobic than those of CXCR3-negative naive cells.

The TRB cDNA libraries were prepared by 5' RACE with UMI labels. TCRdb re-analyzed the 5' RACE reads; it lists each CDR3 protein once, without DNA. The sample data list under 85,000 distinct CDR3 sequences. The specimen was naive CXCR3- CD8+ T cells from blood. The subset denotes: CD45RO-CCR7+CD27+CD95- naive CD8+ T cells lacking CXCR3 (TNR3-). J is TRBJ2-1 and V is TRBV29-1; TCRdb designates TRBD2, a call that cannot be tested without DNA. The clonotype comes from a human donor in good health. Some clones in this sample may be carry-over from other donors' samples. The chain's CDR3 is CSVVALLGNEQFF.